These 4 T cell receptor beta chains were all obtained from the same sample, sequenced in a study of cytomegalovirus exposure and HLA in healthy donors. Assay: immunoSEQ multiplex PCR; the TCRdb copy retains only in-frame clones and omits some. The sample has 100,000 to 150,000 clones, roughly nine tenths seen once; the top ten hold approximately 1.1%. The sample consisted of PBMCs. These receptors all stem from a woman younger than 35 in good health and CMV-seronegative.

The sample holds one count of this clone. V gene TRBV2 combines with J gene TRBJ2-1; 8 bases line up with TRBD1. This CDR3 is 15 amino acids long. Germline CDR1 is SNHLY and CDR2 is FYNNEI. V dropped 6 bases and J dropped 2; count of bases not matched to a gene: 6. CDR3 in DNA: TGTGCCAGCAGCGACGACAGGGGCGCCTACAATGAGCAGTTCTTC. This gives the protein CASSDDRGAYNEQFF.

The chain combines TRBV2 with TRBJ2-4; 15 bases are a match to TRBD2. V gave up 4 bases and J gave up 0 bases; unmatched junction bases: 4. In germline, CDR1 is SNHLY, CDR2 FYNNEI. This CDR3 is built from 18 residues. The CDR3 DNA reads TGTGCCAGCAGTGGGACTAGCGGGGGGGACTTAGCCAAAAACATTCAGTACTTC. Translation gives CASSGTSGGDLAKNIQYF.

J is TRBJ2-1 and V is TRBV29-1, with TRBD2 as a possible D gene (6 bases). V lost 3 bases and J 2 bases, leaving 11 bases between the germline ends. Germline V gene lookup returns CDR1 SQVTM and CDR2 ANQGSEA. The CDR3 runs 14 residues. DNA of the CDR3: TGCAGCGTTGAGCCTAGCGAGGCCTACAATGAGCAGTTCTTC. Translated, it gives CSVEPSEAYNEQFF.

The chain couples TRBV30 to TRBJ1-5; D might be TRBD1 (5 bases). The CDR3 is 13 amino acids. CDR1 GTSNPN and CDR2 SVGIG come from the germline V gene (reference sequence). The germline V and J ends were trimmed by 1 base and 8 bases, with 12 bases remaining between them. Here the CDR3 reads CAWSAGRVEPQHF. CDR3 DNA: TGTGCCTGGAGTGCGGGCAGGGTGGAGCCCCAGCATTTT.